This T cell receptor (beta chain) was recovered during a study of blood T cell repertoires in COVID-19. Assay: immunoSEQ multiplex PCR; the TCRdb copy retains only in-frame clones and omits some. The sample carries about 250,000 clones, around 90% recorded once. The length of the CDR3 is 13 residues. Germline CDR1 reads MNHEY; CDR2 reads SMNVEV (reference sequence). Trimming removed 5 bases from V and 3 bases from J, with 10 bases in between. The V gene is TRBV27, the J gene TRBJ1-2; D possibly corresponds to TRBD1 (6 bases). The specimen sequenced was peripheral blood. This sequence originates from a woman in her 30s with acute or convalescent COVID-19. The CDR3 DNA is TGTGCCAGCAGTCCCAGGGGTTACTATGGCTACACCTTC. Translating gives CASSPRGYYGYTF.